The T cell receptor (beta chain) under discussion was sequenced for a study of radiation and T cells in renal cell carcinoma (TCRdb year 2020). Notes on the research overall: In total, approximately 51 samples, comprising roughly 25 tumors and some 27 peripheral blood samples, were subjected to TCR beta sequencing. The last blood draw happened 4 weeks after radiation, timed to coincide with nephrectomy. Across all 55 or so samples, 4,016,671 unique CDR3 nucleotide sequences, encoding 2.5 million to 3 million unique CDR3 amino acid sequences, were identified. The study at large found these results: Because pretreatment tumor biopsies were not available, the study could not determine whether clonotypes were already present within the tumor at baseline. With a single-armed trial design, the study had no way to address how radiation dose or scheduling affects the TCR repertoire. Dynamics of the blood repertoire were not tracked past 4 weeks after treatment. Top tumor clonotypes rose in blood from baseline to 2 weeks post-radiation, then contracted by 4 weeks, suggesting transient expansion of tumor-resident clones.

The time point label corresponds to: blood 4 weeks post-SBRT, at nephrectomy. In light of the paper, this sample's treatment or condition label describes: 15 Gy SBRT to primary tumor, nephrectomy 4 weeks later. The samples were drawn from a clinical trial, where primary renal cell carcinomas were treated with 15 Gy of stereotactic body radiation therapy and then removed by nephrectomy 4 weeks afterward. Serial peripheral blood from radiation-treated patients was sampled at baseline, 2 weeks and 4 weeks after SBRT to track tumor-enriched clonotypes. Every patient had renal cell carcinoma of clear cell pathology. The QIAamp DNA Blood Mini Kit (Qiagen) was used to prepare genomic DNA for TCR sequencing. Samples were included in the analyses only if all quality control checks were passed. Following the manufacturer's recommendations, the immunoSEQ kit was used to generate TCR beta libraries from genomic DNA. To prepare the libraries, a first multiplex PCR with proprietary primers was run, followed by a second PCR that added unique barcodes, and a bead cleanup was done after each round. A positive control reaction and a negative control reaction, both provided in the kit, were run with every batch of samples. The final libraries were assessed on an Agilent 4200 TapeStation D1000 ScreenTape, pooled by volume, and quantified by qPCR. Sequencing was performed on an Illumina NextSeq500 using a MidOutput 150-cycle cartridge, with 156 Read1 cycles, 15 Index1 cycles, and the kit custom primers. The pooled library was loaded at roughly 0.9 pM with about 21% PhiX control spiked in. Per the source publication's procedure: Vendor-processed data were analyzed in R, with a clonotype defined as all T cells sharing the same CDR3 nucleotide sequence. For clone abundance analyses, frequencies were normalized to the 10,000 most abundant clones per sample. Public T cell clones, which averaged fewer than five per sample, were excluded before analysis. Tumor-enriched clonotypes and baseline blood-enriched clonotypes were defined as those with an abundance difference of at least 32-fold between compartments. Clonotypes expanded or contracted between blood time points were identified with a beta-binomial differential abundance model. Tumor-blood repertoire similarity was measured with the Baroni-Urbani and Buser coefficient, and group comparisons used two-tailed Wilcoxon tests in R. Imported from immuneACCESS, the table was reduced by TCRdb to in-frame sequences with V and J called. These copies leave out some clones; in studies compared against another copy, an unresolved V gene accounts for under half, and the cause of the remainder is not known. V, J and clone size were drawn from that table, and D and trimming were deduced from the DNA. The sample records around 77,000 clones, roughly 85% of which are singletons. In total, the top ten clones hold 2% to 3% of the sample.

To note about this clone: The antigen this receptor binds is unknown. No clone much larger than this one lies a single base away; base qualities are absent.

The sequence was collected from a woman aged 60-70 years with renal cell carcinoma. The starting material was blood, obtained from a patient whose treatment included radiotherapy and nephrectomy.

The CDR3 protein sequence reads: CATRTGEGDGYTF. Read as DNA, the sequence is TGTGCCACCCGGACGGGGGAGGGGGATGGCTACACCTTC. The rearrangement combines TRBV10-3 with TRBJ1-2; matching of 6 bases hints at TRBD1 as the D gene. Inclusive of the bounding cysteine and phenylalanine, the CDR3 is 13 residues long. Only the CDR3 DNA is retained, 39 bases long and in frame from the first base. V and J are truncated by 10 bases and 6 bases respectively, leaving an intervening sequence of 18 bases. The germline V gene sets CDR1 to ENHRY and CDR2 to SYGVKD.